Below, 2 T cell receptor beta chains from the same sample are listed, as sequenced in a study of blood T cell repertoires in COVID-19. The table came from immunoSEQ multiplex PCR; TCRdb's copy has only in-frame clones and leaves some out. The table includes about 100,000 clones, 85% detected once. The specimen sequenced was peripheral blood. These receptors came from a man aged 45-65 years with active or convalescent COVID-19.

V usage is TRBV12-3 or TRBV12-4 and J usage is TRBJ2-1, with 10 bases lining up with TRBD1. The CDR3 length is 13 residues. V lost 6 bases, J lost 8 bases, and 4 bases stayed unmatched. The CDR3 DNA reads TGTGCCAGCAGGACAGGGGGCATAGATGAGCAGTTCTTC. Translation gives CASRTGGIDEQFF.

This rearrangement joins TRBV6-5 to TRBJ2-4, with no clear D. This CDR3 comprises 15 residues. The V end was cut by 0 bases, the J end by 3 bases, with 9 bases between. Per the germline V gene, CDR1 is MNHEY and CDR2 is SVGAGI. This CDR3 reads CASSYSSKVKNIQYF. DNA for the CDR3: TGTGCCAGCAGTTACTCGAGTAAAGTCAAAAACATTCAGTACTTC.